This TCR beta chain was recovered during a study of shared clonotypes between healthy human individuals (dated by TCRdb to the early 2020s). Study-level background: The cohort included three men and a couple of women between 18 and 49 years of age. For each donor, CD4 naive and CD4 memory were each run on three plates, CD8 naive on two plates, and CD8 memory on one plate. To estimate repertoire size and how much clonotype sharing occurs between individuals, the study deeply sequenced the blood TCR repertoires of several healthy adults. To increase sequencing depth and limit assay-specific biases, different laboratories used diverse techniques to prepare libraries and sequence TCR repertoires. Leukapheresis yielded between about 0.9 and 9.5 billion PBMCs per donor.

The donors were healthy, HIV-negative adults who had no recently reported acute infections or vaccinations. Every donor was a Caucasian adult residing in Nashville, Tennessee, USA. Magnetic negative selection was used to enrich CD4+ T cells, after which naive cells were positively selected on CD45RA and the negative fraction became the memory subset. After blood collection by leukapheresis, PBMCs were isolated using Ficoll-Histopaque density gradient centrifugation and then cryopreserved in the vapor phase of liquid nitrogen. Analytical flow cytometry was used to check the purity and quantity of each magnetically sorted T cell population. Each sorted fraction had its genomic DNA isolated and then quantified by UV absorbance on a Nanodrop 2000c. TCR CDR3 regions were amplified from genomic DNA by multiplex PCR using the deep immunoSEQ assay. Genomic DNA extracted from each cell subset was distributed evenly over all wells of several immunoSEQ 96-well plates, and each plate served as one replicate. For sorted subsets, about 200 ng genomic DNA, equal to 25,000 to 35,000 T cell genomes, was loaded into each replicate PCR. The purified libraries were quantified using a Qubit 3.0 fluorometer, sized with a Bioanalyzer 2100, and then quantified again using the KAPA Library Quantification kit. A separate single-read 150-cycle Illumina NextSeq 550 flow cell was used to sequence each immunoSEQ 96-well plate. In the authors' own workflow: Because the immunoSEQ output held only junctional sequences and lacked quality scores, the filtering could not match the filtering applied to full-length reads. To assign V/J genes and CDR3, sequences were annotated against IMGT germline references using PyIR, a Python wrapper for IgBLAST v1.9. Reads were filtered out if the reads had weak V/J assignments (E-value above 1e-6), no CDR3, stop codons, out-of-frame junctions, or ambiguous translated residues. V3J clonotypes were defined as sequences sharing an identical inferred V gene, J gene, and CDR3 amino acid sequence. Percentage overlap between repertoires was computed as shared unique clonotypes divided by the size of the smaller repertoire. Richness of each repertoire was evaluated using RTK rarefaction, the Chao1 estimator, and Recon v2.1 estimates of unobserved clonotypes. OLGA was used to compute generation probabilities for all TCRbeta clonotypes that the gDNA method yielded from four donors. TCRdb re-hosts the immuneACCESS table, in-frame sequences only. Its copies lack some clones; in the studies checked, an unresolved V gene accounts for under half of them, and the cause for the rest is not known. From that table come the V and J calls and clone size; the DNA was used to work out D and trimming. The table for this sample lists about 1 million clones; about 76% of them were counted only once. The ten largest clones add up to approximately 1.5% of the sample.

Comments on this clone: What antigen it recognizes has not been identified. No per-base quality is available; no much larger clone lies one base away.

Results and caveats for the whole study, not just this receptor: Rarefaction of sorted-subset datasets indicated incomplete sequencing despite the large sequencing depth. Pairwise subsampling indicated that sequencing depth was expected to affect the degree of clonotype sharing among donors. Higher generation probabilities were observed for clonotypes shared by all four sorted-subset donors than for non-shared clonotypes. Estimated clonotype richness was generally larger for naive than for memory subsets. Sampling was limited to blood, and TCR repertoires in tissue likely differ from TCR repertoires in blood. Because the study included a small number of donors, the genetic and exposure-history diversity represented was limited. Around 5.4% of naive CD4, roughly 3.6% of naive CD8, around 2.3% of memory CD4, and around 0.4% of memory CD8 clonotypes were shared across several donors.

The receptor's source is a man aged 18 to 35 in good health. Sequencing was carried out using memory CD4+ T cells sorted from blood. This specimen's cell subset or site label, interpreted: CD45RA-negative fraction.

In nucleotides, the sequence is TGTGCCAGCAGCCGGACTAGCGGCTACAATGAGCAGTTCTTC. Protein translation: CASSRTSGYNEQFF. This chain is built from TRBV7-9 and TRBJ2-1; the central 10 bases match TRBD2. Per the germline V gene (reference sequence), SEHNR is the CDR1 and FQNEAQ is the CDR2. Unmatched junction bases come to 1, with V trimmed by 5 bases and J by 3 bases. Spanning cysteine to phenylalanine, the CDR3 consists of 14 amino acids. Just CDR3 DNA is preserved here, 42 bases in frame from base 1.